What follows are 20 T cell receptor beta chains derived from one specimen sequenced in a study of glioma-infiltrating T cells (TCRdb year 2016). TCRdb lists the instrument as Illumina MiSeq. The iRepertoire nested amplicon-rescue multiplex PCR (arm-PCR) platform was used to amplify TCR alpha and beta CDR3 regions from RNA. TCRdb reworked the public reads: Q25 trimming with fastp, MiXCR clone assembly, productive beta chains retained. Each CDR3 protein gets just one entry, which takes the most common genes and DNA from the rows behind it. Within this sample are over 130,000 distinct CDR3 sequences, with about two fifths of them counted one time only. The ten largest clonotypes hold around 18% of the sample. Material: glioma tissue, nonneoplastic brain tissue, or PBMCs (not recorded which). Every receptor here comes from a human donor with low-grade glioma or glioblastoma, undergoing nonglioma brain surgery, or in good health (not recorded which).

The chain uses TRBV27 and TRBJ2-2, with D unresolved. This CDR3 is 15 amino acids long. Between the trimmed V and J ends, which lost 3 bases and 3 bases, there was a span of 11 bases. Germline V CDR1 and CDR2: MNHEY, SMNVEV (reference sequence). The CDR3 nucleotides read TGTGCCAGCAGTTTGGCAGGTCAGGACACCGGGGAGCTGTTTTTT. This codes for CASSLAGQDTGELFF.

This clonotype is termed medium-sized. This chain connects TRBV20-1 to TRBJ2-5; D not resolved. The germline V and J ends were trimmed by 0 bases and 2 bases, with 7 bases remaining between them. There are 13 residues in the CDR3. Germline CDR1 is DFQATT and CDR2 is SNEGSKA (reference sequence). CDR3 loop: CSARDRIQETQYF. The CDR3 DNA follows: TGCAGTGCTAGAGATAGGATACAAGAGACCCAGTACTTC.

The rearrangement links TRBV27 to TRBJ1-6, with D perhaps matching TRBD1 (5 bases). V lost 8 bases to trimming and J lost 6 bases, with 17 bases between them. The CDR3 extends over 15 amino acids. The V gene's germline CDR1 is MNHEY and CDR2 SMNVEV (reference sequence). The CDR3 DNA follows: TGTGCCAGCCCTAAGCGGGGCCGGGTTAATTCACCCCTCCACTTT. It specifies CASPKRGRVNSPLHF.

V usage is TRBV7-2 and J usage is TRBJ2-3; D is undetermined. V was trimmed by 5 bases and J by 2 bases, leaving 5 bases between them. The CDR3 consists of 12 residues. Per the germline V gene, CDR1 is SGHTA and CDR2 is FQGNSA. The CDR3 sequence: CASSAYTDTQYF. The CDR3 bases are TGTGCCAGCAGCGCATACACAGATACGCAGTATTTT.

There are a few counts of this clonotype. The genes are TRBV20-1 and TRBJ2-7; 10 bases fit TRBD1. Germline V lookup: CDR1 DFQATT, CDR2 SNEGSKA (reference sequence). This CDR3 has 17 residues. J gave up 4 bases and V 1 base, and 13 bases lay outside the gene matches. CDR3 in amino acids: CSARVPRPGQGMYEQYF. The CDR3, as DNA: TGCAGTGCTAGAGTCCCCCGACCGGGACAGGGGATGTACGAGCAGTACTTC.

This chain connects TRBV4-1 to TRBJ2-5, with D hard to call. This CDR3 spans 14 amino acids. V dropped 0 bases and J dropped 4 bases, with 9 bases sitting between them. From germline, CDR1 is MGHRA and CDR2 YSYEKL. The CDR3 here is CASSQEQIPETQYF. CDR3 coding DNA: TGCGCCAGCAGCCAAGAACAGATCCCAGAGACCCAGTACTTC.

The V gene is TRBV20-1, the J gene TRBJ2-7; 8 bases match TRBD2. Germline V CDR1 and CDR2: DFQATT, SNEGSKA (reference sequence). Trimming cost V 5 bases and J 1 base; bases outside gene matches: 4. The CDR3 spans 13 residues. CDR3 sequence: CSAPRGGSYEQYF. The CDR3 nucleotides are TGCAGTGCTCCCCGGGGGGGGTCCTACGAGCAGTACTTC.

This clonotype was found a few times. V usage is TRBV7-2 and J usage is TRBJ2-1, with 7 bases identical to TRBD1. The CDR3 has 15 amino acids. The ends lost 4 bases at V and 3 bases at J; junction bases unmatched: 6. The V gene's germline CDR1 is SGHTA and CDR2 FQGNSA. CDR3 in DNA: TGTGCCAGCAGCTCCCGACAGGGTAACTACAATGAGCAGTTCTTC. Translation gives CASSSRQGNYNEQFF.

For the CDR3, the DNA is TGTGCCAGCAGTTTAAGAGGAAACACCATATATTTT. Protein: CASSLRGNTIYF. The chain is built from TRBV28 and TRBJ1-3, with no clear D. The CDR3 runs 12 residues. Germline CDR1 and CDR2: MDHEN and SYDVKM. With 2 bases removed from V and 4 bases from J, the gap between germline ends came to 3 bases.

This clonotype was observed a few times. V gene TRBV20-1 combines with J gene TRBJ2-1, with 10 nucleotides matching TRBD1. The CDR3 covers 14 residues. From germline, CDR1 is DFQATT and CDR2 SNEGSKA (reference sequence). J lost 8 bases, V lost 3 bases, and 7 bases had no gene match. The CDR3 here is CSARLGTGVDEQFF. The CDR3, as DNA: TGCAGTGCTAGGTTGGGGACAGGGGTGGATGAGCAGTTCTTC.

The gene calls are TRBV6-1 and TRBJ2-3; perhaps TRBD2 as D (6 bases). CDR1 and CDR2 from the germline V gene are MNHNS and SASEGT. This CDR3 comprises 16 residues. The V gene lost 7 bases and the J gene lost 0 bases, with 17 bases spanning the gap. The CDR3: CASTPEAGLSTDTQYF. In DNA form, the CDR3 reads TGTGCCAGCACCCCAGAGGCGGGGCTAAGCACAGATACGCAGTATTTT.

The chain has TRBV6-1 and TRBJ2-3; 7 bases are a match to TRBD1. The CDR3 length is 16 residues. The J segment lost 4 bases and the V segment lost 5 bases, leaving 12 bases of the junction unmatched. From germline, CDR1 is MNHNS and CDR2 SASEGT. CDR3 coding DNA: TGTGCCAGCAGTCCGACAGGGATTAAGGGGGCAGATACGCAGTATTTT. Translating gives CASSPTGIKGADTQYF.

Comment on this clonotype: Sequence at one end of the junction differs from germline and may be a read error. V gene TRBV7-2 combines with J gene TRBJ2-5; D ambiguous. The germline gives CDR1 SGHTA, CDR2 FQGNSA. CDR3 size: 14 residues. The CDR3 sequence is CARSFQTDQETQYF. For the CDR3, the DNA is TGTGCCCGCAGCTTCCAGACGGACCAAGAGACCCAGTACTTC.

Worth noting for this clonotype: A much larger clone is a single base away; this may be a read error. The J gene is TRBJ2-1, the V gene TRBV7-9; D call uncertain. The CDR3 runs to 15 residues. Germline CDR1 is SEHNR and CDR2 is FQNEAQ (reference sequence). Trimming left V 5 bases short and J 0 bases short, with 11 bases between. For the CDR3, the DNA is TGTGCCAGCAGCCCTGAAACGAGCTCCTACAATGAGCAGTTCTTC. Its translation is CASSPETSSYNEQFF.

In its sample, this clonotype was seen once. The rearrangement uses TRBV7-3 and TRBJ1-2; weak D call: TRBD1 (5 bases). Per the germline V gene, CDR1 is SGHTA and CDR2 is FQGTGA. Trimming stripped 2 bases from V and 6 bases from J, with 13 bases between. The CDR3 contains 14 residues. CDR3 coding DNA: TGTGCCAGCAGCTTACTCCCCGGGACGGATGGCTACACCTTC. Its translation: CASSLLPGTDGYTF.

This clonotype has only a few counts. The J gene is TRBJ2-5, the V gene TRBV7-2; D assignment may be TRBD1 or TRBD2 (5 bases each). This CDR3 is 13 amino acids long. The germline V gene encodes CDR1 SGHTA and CDR2 FQGNSA. With 1 base removed from V and 6 bases from J, the gap between germline ends came to 9 bases. CDR3 in DNA: TGTGCCAGCAGCTTAGTTACGGGGCAGACCCAGTACTTC. Translation gives CASSLVTGQTQYF.

The rearrangement joins TRBV6-5 to TRBJ1-1; 7 bases fit TRBD1. In germline, CDR1 is MNHEY, CDR2 SVGAGI. J gave up 5 bases and V 4 bases, and 4 bases lay outside the gene matches. The CDR3 is 13 residues long. CDR3 DNA sequence: TGTGCCAGCAGTTGGACAGGTTTTACTGAAGCTTTCTTT. It specifies CASSWTGFTEAFF.

The rearrangement links TRBV28 to TRBJ2-7, with D possibly matching TRBD1 (6 bases). The V end was cut by 6 bases, the J end by 7 bases, with 19 bases between. Per germline, CDR1 MDHEN and CDR2 SYDVKM. The CDR3 is made up of 14 amino acids. CDR3 protein: CASRGTGILGEQYF. The DNA for the CDR3 is TGTGCCAGCAGGGGAACAGGGATCCTCGGAGAGCAGTACTTC.

The J gene is TRBJ2-1, the V gene TRBV20-1; the match to TRBD2 covers 8 bases. Germline CDR1 and CDR2: DFQATT and SNEGSKA (reference sequence). CDR3 length equals 14 residues. V lost 3 bases to trimming and J lost 9 bases; unmatched junction nucleotides: 10. The DNA for the CDR3 is TGCAGTGCTAGTACGGGACTAGGTGGGGGTGAGCAGTTCTTC. Protein: CSASTGLGGGEQFF.

This clonotype was recorded a few times. V usage is TRBV20-1 and J usage is TRBJ2-1; tentatively, D is TRBD2 (6 bases). Germline lookup yields CDR1 DFQATT and CDR2 SNEGSKA (reference sequence). Trimming cost V 4 bases and J 0 bases, with 13 bases left between them. This CDR3 has 15 residues. CDR3 DNA: TGCAGTGCTACTTCGAGCGGGTCCTCCTACAATGAGCAGTTCTTC. Translating it yields CSATSSGSSYNEQFF.